This is a list of T cell receptor beta chains from one sample in a study of PD-1 blockade in classical Hodgkin lymphoma. TCRdb keeps only in-frame clones here, not all; method: immunoSEQ multiplex PCR. Of about 43,000 clones listed, roughly three quarters are singletons. Sequencing used peripheral blood mononuclear cells (PBMCs), obtained before the second cycle of nivolumab. These TCRs come from a human donor with classical Hodgkin lymphoma. The CDR3 runs from the conserved cysteine through the conserved F or W. Fields, in order: CDR3 DNA, CDR3 protein, D gene, J gene, clone size, V gene. A D gene is named only where the DNA matches it firmly. Some rows mark clone size as missing; the rest say once, few, many or name a class of expanded clone.

cdr3_nt: TGTGCCAGCAGCTCCTCCGGGACAGGAGCCGACGGCTACACCTTC
cdr3_aa: CASSSSGTGADGYTF
d_call: TRBD1
j_call: TRBJ1-2
clone_size: NA
v_call: TRBV7-9

cdr3_nt: TGTGCCAGCAGCCCTGGCCCCCTCCACTTT
cdr3_aa: CASSPGPLHF
d_call: NA
j_call: TRBJ1-6
clone_size: once
v_call: TRBV7-9

cdr3_nt: TGTGCCACCAGCAGAGATAGTGCCGGACAGGGGGCCTCCGAGTTCAACACTGAAGCTTTCTTT
cdr3_aa: CATSRDSAGQGASEFNTEAFF
d_call: TRBD1
j_call: TRBJ1-1
clone_size: NA
v_call: TRBV15

cdr3_nt: TGTGCCAGCAGCTTAGCAGGTTTCTACGAGCAGTACTTC
cdr3_aa: CASSLAGFYEQYF
d_call: NA
j_call: TRBJ2-7
clone_size: few
v_call: TRBV7-8

cdr3_nt: TGTGCCAGCAGCCAAGTAGGGCCCTATGGCTACACCTTC
cdr3_aa: CASSQVGPYGYTF
d_call: NA
j_call: TRBJ1-2
clone_size: NA
v_call: TRBV14

cdr3_nt: TGTGCCAGCTCACCACCCAGGGGGGGGTACGAGCAGTACTTC
cdr3_aa: CASSPPRGGYEQYF
d_call: NA
j_call: TRBJ2-7
clone_size: NA
v_call: TRBV18

cdr3_nt: TGTGCCAGCAGCCAAGGTGACAGGAGAAACTATGGCTACACCTTC
cdr3_aa: CASSQGDRRNYGYTF
d_call: NA
j_call: TRBJ1-2
clone_size: NA
v_call: TRBV4-2

cdr3_nt: TGTGCCACCAGCAGTCTAGCGGAAGAAGAGACCCAGTACTTC
cdr3_aa: CATSSLAEEETQYF
d_call: TRBD2
j_call: TRBJ2-5
clone_size: once
v_call: TRBV15

cdr3_nt: TGTGCCAGTACTAGCGGGGTCTCCTACGAGCAGTACTTC
cdr3_aa: CASTSGVSYEQYF
d_call: TRBD2
j_call: TRBJ2-7
clone_size: NA
v_call: TRBV27

cdr3_nt: TGTGCCAGCAGCCCCGGGACAGCTGTTGAAGCTTTCTTT
cdr3_aa: CASSPGTAVEAFF
d_call: TRBD1
j_call: TRBJ1-1
clone_size: NA
v_call: TRBV7-8

cdr3_nt: TGTGCCAGCAGCCCGCTAGCGGGGGGGCCTTCCGGGGAGCTGTTTTTT
cdr3_aa: CASSPLAGGPSGELFF
d_call: TRBD2
j_call: TRBJ2-2
clone_size: NA
v_call: TRBV4-2